Shown below are 28 T cell receptor beta chains from a single sample sequenced in a study of cytomegalovirus exposure and HLA in healthy donors. PCR amplification relied on 60 Vbeta primers (plus 13 Jbeta primers). The data were produced by immunoSEQ multiplex PCR, yet TCRdb's version contains in-frame clones alone and is incomplete. The data show 65,000 to 90,000 clones, with about 69% seen just once and more than 3.5% held by the top ten. Material for sequencing was PBMCs. The receptors originated from a man in his sixties in good health and CMV-seronegative.

The J gene is TRBJ1-4, the V gene TRBV10-2; D unclear. The CDR3 loop spans 17 amino acids. Germline V gene lookup returns CDR1 WSHSY and CDR2 SAAADI. The V and J ends lost 8 bases and 0 bases respectively, with 19 bases between them. CDR3: CASRKGGRATTNEKLFF. Here the CDR3 DNA reads TGCGCCAGCCGGAAGGGAGGGAGGGCTACAACTAATGAAAAACTGTTTTTT.

This clone was observed a handful of times. The chain combines TRBV5-1 with TRBJ1-1; TRBD1 matches at 9 bases. This CDR3 is built from 16 residues. J lost 4 bases, V lost 3 bases, and 10 bases had no gene match. Germline values: CDR1 SGHRS, CDR2 YFSETQ. CDR3 bases: TGCGCCAGCAGCTGGGGACAGGGAGGGGTGGGCACTGAAGCTTTCTTT. Residues: CASSWGQGGVGTEAFF.

The chain combines TRBV12-5 with TRBJ2-2, with D perhaps TRBD2 (6 bases). The CDR3 sequence is 15 residues long. V shed 0 bases and J shed 5 bases, with 10 bases lying between them. Germline CDR1 and CDR2: LGHNT and FRNRAP. The CDR3 protein is CASGLVLGGTGELFF. CDR3 DNA sequence: TGTGCTAGTGGTTTGGTATTGGGGGGAACCGGGGAGCTGTTTTTT.

The chain combines TRBV30 with TRBJ2-4, with D possibly TRBD1 on 6 matching bases. V dropped 3 bases and J dropped 8 bases, with 8 bases sitting between them. Germline CDR1 GTSNPN, CDR2 SVGIG (reference sequence). CDR3 length: 11 amino acids. The CDR3: CAWRAGDIQYF. In nucleotides, the CDR3 is TGTGCCTGGAGGGCAGGGGACATTCAGTACTTC.

This clone showed up just once. The chain couples TRBV7-2 to TRBJ1-2; D uncertain. The germline gives CDR1 SGHTA, CDR2 FQGNSA. CDR3 length equals 13 residues. Trimming took 5 bases from V and 3 from J, leaving 10 bases between them. CDR3 protein: CASSPPGYYGYTF. The CDR3 DNA sequence: TGTGCCAGCAGCCCTCCGGGATACTATGGCTACACCTTC.

The chain joins TRBV9 to TRBJ2-5; possible D gene TRBD2, 6 bases. The end of the DNA aligns better with TRBJ2-7, so the J call may be wrong. The germline gives CDR1 SGDLS, CDR2 YYNGEE. This CDR3 comprises 15 residues. In nucleotides, the CDR3 is TGTGCCAGCAGCGTAGGGGGCGGGGCGACCTACGAGCAGTACTTC. This gives the protein CASSVGGGATYEQYF.

The rearrangement uses TRBV5-1 and TRBJ2-3; D is possibly TRBD1 (7 bases). The CDR3 covers 17 residues. Trimming shortened V by 6 bases and J by 3 bases, and 23 bases separated the two germline ends. Germline-derived CDR1 and CDR2 are SGHRS and YFSETQ. The CDR3 DNA sequence: TGCGCCAGCACAAACGAACAGGGGACTGAGGGGACAGATACGCAGTATTTT. Protein sequence: CASTNEQGTEGTDTQYF.

This chain connects TRBV19 to TRBJ1-1; D possibly corresponds to TRBD1 (5 bases). Trimming left V 11 bases short and J 6 bases short, with 25 bases between. Germline V CDR1 and CDR2: LNHDA, SQIVND (reference sequence). The CDR3 runs 15 residues. The CDR3 reads CAFRRCRGRRAEAFF. CDR3 nucleotides: TGTGCCTTTAGAAGGTGTCGGGGGAGAAGGGCTGAAGCTTTCTTT.

V usage is TRBV6-6 and J usage is TRBJ2-5, with TRBD2 matching 10 bases. The J call may be incorrect, as the DNA end agrees better with TRBJ2-7. The CDR3 loop spans 14 amino acids. Per the germline V gene, CDR1 is MNHNY and CDR2 is SVGAGI (reference sequence). CDR3 residues: CASTPSGGAYEQYF. Written as DNA, the CDR3 is TGTGCCAGCACTCCCAGCGGGGGGGCGTACGAGCAGTACTTC.

This chain uses TRBV11-2 with TRBJ1-6; 10 bases are shared with TRBD1. Trimming took 4 bases from V and 6 from J; bases not matched to a gene: 3. Germline-derived CDR1 and CDR2 are SGHAT and FQNNGV. The CDR3 is 15 residues long. The CDR3 DNA reads TGTGCCAGCAGCTCTCGGGACAGGGGTAATTCACCCCTCCACTTT. It specifies CASSSRDRGNSPLHF.

This clone was picked up one time. The chain has TRBV7-8 and TRBJ2-7; 9 bases are a match to TRBD1. The CDR3 runs 15 residues. The junction had 5 bases not matched to a gene; V was cut back by 5 bases and J by 0 bases. In germline, CDR1 is SGHVS, CDR2 FQNEAQ. The CDR3 sequence: CASSRDRASSYEQYF. The CDR3 bases are TGTGCCAGCAGCCGGGACAGGGCCTCCTCCTACGAGCAGTACTTC. Drawing the rest from reference TRBV7-8 and TRBJ2-7, the complete variable domain is GAGVSQSPRYKVAKRGQDVALRCDPISGHVSLFWYQQALGQGPEFLTYFQNEAQLDKSGLPSDRFFAERPEGSVSTLKIQRTQQEDSAVYLCASSRDRASSYEQYFGPGTRLTVT.

The V gene is TRBV19, the J gene TRBJ2-7; TRBD2 is a possible D gene (6 bases). Germline loops: CDR1 LNHDA, CDR2 SQIVND (reference sequence). Trimming took 4 bases from V and 0 from J, leaving 7 bases between them. There are 13 residues in the CDR3. CDR3 sequence (DNA): TGTGCCAGTAGTAGCGGGGCCTCCTACGAGCAGTACTTC. This gives the protein CASSSGASYEQYF.

The rearrangement joins TRBV25-1 to TRBJ1-1; possibly TRBD1 for D (5 bases). Deletions cut 4 bases from V and 0 bases from J, with 9 bases between. The CDR3 is 14 amino acids. Germline V CDR1 and CDR2: MGHDK, SYGVNS. The CDR3 bases are TGTGCCAGCAGTGGGGGGGTACTGAACACTGAAGCTTTCTTT. As protein: CASSGGVLNTEAFF.

This chain uses TRBV7-3 with TRBJ2-2, with 7 bases identical to TRBD1. The CDR3 runs to 14 residues. Germline trimming cut 2 bases from V and 4 bases from J; bases unmatched to any gene: 1. Germline V gene sequence: CDR1 SGHTA, CDR2 FQGTGA. CDR3 bases: TGTGCCAGCAGCTTAGACAGGGCCACCGGGGAGCTGTTTTTT. Translation gives CASSLDRATGELFF.

This clone has more than one count but fewer than ten. V and J are TRBV6-6 and TRBJ1-6, with 7 bases matching TRBD1. This CDR3 has 13 amino acids. V was pared by 8 bases and J by 7 bases, with 5 bases of the junction left unmatched. The germline V gene encodes CDR1 MNHNY and CDR2 SVGAGI (reference sequence). CDR3 DNA sequence: TGTGCCAGCCGCGGGACAGAAAATTCACCCCTCCACTTT. The encoded protein is CASRGTENSPLHF.

The chain links TRBV5-1 to TRBJ2-3, with 9 positions matching TRBD2. Germline V gene data show CDR1 as SGHRS and CDR2 as YFSETQ. This CDR3 has 16 residues. Trimming removed 1 base from V and 7 bases from J; junction bases left unmatched: 10. The CDR3 here is CASSLSSGGTGNTQYF. In nucleotides, the CDR3 is TGCGCCAGCAGCTTGAGTAGCGGGGGCACCGGGAATACGCAGTATTTT.

The V gene is TRBV2, the J gene TRBJ1-5; 10 bases match TRBD1. The CDR3 extends over 17 amino acids. Germline V CDR1 and CDR2: SNHLY, FYNNEI. V shed 7 bases and J 2 bases; nucleotides not matched to a gene: 11. The CDR3 sequence: CASMGRTGGYGNQPQHF. The CDR3 DNA sequence: TGTGCCAGCATGGGGAGGACAGGGGGTTACGGCAATCAGCCCCAGCATTTT.

The chain links TRBV19 to TRBJ2-7; 8 nucleotides line up with TRBD1. Unmatched junction bases numbered 4, after V lost 10 bases and J lost 5 bases. Per germline, CDR1 LNHDA and CDR2 SQIVND (reference sequence). This CDR3 contains 11 residues. As DNA, the CDR3 is TGTGCCACAAGACAGGGGAACGAGCAGTACTTC. It yields the protein CATRQGNEQYF. Supplemented by reference TRBV19 and TRBJ2-7, the full variable domain reads DGGITQSPKYLFRKEGQNVTLSCEQNLNHDAMYWYRQDPGQGLRLIYYSQIVNDFQKGDIAEGYSVSREKKESFPLTVTSAQKNPTAFYLCATRQGNEQYFGPGTRLTVT.

V and J are TRBV7-3 and TRBJ2-3; possible D gene TRBD2, 5 bases. V was pared by 6 bases and J by 6 bases, with 10 bases between. The CDR3 is 12 residues long. From germline, CDR1 is SGHTA and CDR2 FQGTGA. The DNA for the CDR3 is TGTGCCAGCAGTTCTCCGGGGGATACGCAGTATTTT. Amino acid sequence: CASSSPGDTQYF.

The chain uses TRBV7-9 and TRBJ1-2, with TRBD1 matching over 7 bases. The CDR3 spans 14 residues. Germline-derived CDR1 and CDR2 are SEHNR and FQNEAQ (reference sequence). V lost 0 bases, J lost 4 bases, and 2 bases stayed unmatched. The CDR3, as DNA: TGTGCCAGCAGCTTAGCCGGGGACAGCTATGGCTACACCTTC. Encoded protein: CASSLAGDSYGYTF.

This sequence joins TRBV5-1 and TRBJ1-1; D perhaps matches TRBD1 (5 bases). Per the germline V gene, CDR1 is SGHRS and CDR2 is YFSETQ. The V end was cut by 2 bases, the J end by 0 bases, with 11 bases between. This CDR3 spans 15 amino acids. The CDR3 DNA follows: TGCGCCAGCAGCTTATCCGGGGGTTTGAACACTGAAGCTTTCTTT. Protein: CASSLSGGLNTEAFF.

This clone came up a few times. The chain employs TRBV11-2 and TRBJ2-4; D gene uncertain. The CDR3 spans 13 residues. The germline V gene encodes CDR1 SGHAT and CDR2 FQNNGV. The V gene lost 11 bases and the J gene lost 0 bases, with 11 bases spanning the gap. CDR3 sequence (DNA): TGTGCCCTTCCAGGAATAGCCAAAAACATTCAGTACTTC. Its translation is CALPGIAKNIQYF.

The rearrangement uses TRBV6-6 and TRBJ2-7; 7 nucleotides match TRBD1. The CDR3 contains 16 residues. The V gene end was trimmed by 5 bases and the J gene end by 2 bases; junction bases not matched to a gene: 12. Per germline, CDR1 MNHNY and CDR2 SVGAGI (reference sequence). The CDR3 loop is CASSTPLTGLPYEQYF. CDR3 DNA: TGTGCCAGCAGTACCCCCCTGACAGGGTTACCCTACGAGCAGTACTTC.

This chain connects TRBV15 to TRBJ1-5, with a tentative D call TRBD1 (6 bases). This CDR3 region has 17 residues. V was pared by 0 bases and J by 0 bases, with 12 bases between. Germline V gene lookup returns CDR1 LNHNV and CDR2 YYDKDF (reference sequence). CDR3 nucleotides: TGTGCCACCAGCAGAGACTCGACAGGATATAGCAATCAGCCCCAGCATTTT. This sequence encodes CATSRDSTGYSNQPQHF.

This clone has only one observation. V is TRBV5-6 and J is TRBJ2-5, with 10 bases lining up with TRBD2. V lost 4 bases to trimming and J lost 5 bases; unmatched junction nucleotides: 17. Germline V CDR1 and CDR2: SGHDT, YYEEEE. The CDR3 spans 18 residues. CDR3 protein: CASSLTGVLAGNGETQYF. CDR3 bases: TGTGCCAGCAGCCTCACAGGGGTACTAGCGGGAAATGGGGAGACCCAGTACTTC.

The CDR3 sequence: CAWRGGGGPYTGELFF. Here the CDR3 DNA reads TGTGCCTGGAGGGGAGGGGGGGGGCCCTACACCGGGGAGCTGTTTTTT. V usage is TRBV30 and J usage is TRBJ2-2, with D tentatively TRBD2 (7 bases). V was shortened by 3 bases and J by 3 bases, with 17 bases between the two germline ends. Germline V gene lookup returns CDR1 GTSNPN and CDR2 SVGIG (reference sequence). This CDR3 region has 16 residues. Combining the CDR3 with reference TRBV30 and TRBJ2-2 gives the whole variable domain SQTIHQWPATLVQPVGSPLSLECTVEGTSNPNLYWYRQAAGRGLQLLFYSVGIGQISSEVPQNLSASRPQDRQFILSSKKLLLSDSGFYLCAWRGGGGPYTGELFFGEGSRLTVL.

The chain is built from TRBV7-9 and TRBJ1-1, with D maybe TRBD1 (5 bases). Per germline, CDR1 SEHNR and CDR2 FQNEAQ (reference sequence). The V gene lost 5 bases and the J gene lost 4 bases, with 11 bases spanning the gap. CDR3 length equals 13 residues. CDR3 sequence (DNA): TGTGCCAGCAGCAGCGCAGGGCGCACTGAAGCTTTCTTT. Translation: CASSSAGRTEAFF.

V usage is TRBV6-1 and J usage is TRBJ2-3; D perhaps matches TRBD1 (5 bases). The CDR3 extends over 18 amino acids. Per germline, CDR1 MNHNS and CDR2 SASEGT. V lost 1 base, J lost 2 bases, and 19 bases lay in between. The CDR3 spells CASSEGERQGRSTDTQYF. CDR3 in DNA: TGTGCCAGCAGTGAAGGTGAAAGGCAGGGAAGGTCCACAGATACGCAGTATTTT.